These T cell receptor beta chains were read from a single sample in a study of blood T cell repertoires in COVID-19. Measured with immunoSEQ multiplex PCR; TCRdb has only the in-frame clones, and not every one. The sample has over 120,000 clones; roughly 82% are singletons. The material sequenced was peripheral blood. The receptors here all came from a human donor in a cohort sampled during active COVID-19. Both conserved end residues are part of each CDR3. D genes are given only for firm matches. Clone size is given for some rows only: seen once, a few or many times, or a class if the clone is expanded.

cdr3_aa: CASSKGSTDTQYF
cdr3_nt: TGTGCCAGCAGCAAGGGGAGCACAGATACGCAGTATTTT
d_call: -
j_call: TRBJ2-3
v_call: TRBV3-1/TRBV3-2
clone_size: -

cdr3_aa: CASSQGKGNIQYF
cdr3_nt: TGTGCCAGCAGCCAAGGAAAGGGGAACATTCAGTACTTC
d_call: -
j_call: TRBJ2-4
v_call: TRBV14
clone_size: -

cdr3_aa: CASSEPGQADTDTQYF
cdr3_nt: TGTGCCAGCAGTGAACCCGGACAAGCAGACACAGATACGCAGTATTTT
d_call: -
j_call: TRBJ2-3
v_call: TRBV25-1
clone_size: few

cdr3_aa: CASSLIGGTSTDTQYF
cdr3_nt: TGTGCCAGCAGCTTAATAGGAGGGACTAGCACAGATACGCAGTATTTT
d_call: -
j_call: TRBJ2-3
v_call: TRBV7-9
clone_size: -

cdr3_aa: CASWDNFSGDEQFF
cdr3_nt: TGTGCCAGCTGGGACAACTTCTCCGGGGATGAGCAGTTCTTC
d_call: -
j_call: TRBJ2-1
v_call: TRBV4-2
clone_size: -

cdr3_aa: CASSPRGSGELFF
cdr3_nt: TGTGCCAGCAGCCCCAGGGGTTCCGGGGAGCTGTTTTTT
d_call: -
j_call: TRBJ2-2
v_call: TRBV6-6
clone_size: once

cdr3_aa: CASSLEAGGPYNEQFF
cdr3_nt: TGTGCTAGCAGCTTAGAAGCGGGGGGTCCTTACAATGAGCAGTTCTTC
d_call: TRBD2
j_call: TRBJ2-1
v_call: TRBV7-7
clone_size: -

cdr3_aa: CASSFGAGPVTEAFF
cdr3_nt: TGTGCCAGCAGCTTTGGGGCAGGGCCGGTCACTGAAGCTTTCTTT
d_call: -
j_call: TRBJ1-1
v_call: TRBV28
clone_size: few

cdr3_aa: CASSPDSYGYTF
cdr3_nt: TGTGCCAGCTCACCGGACAGCTATGGCTACACCTTC
d_call: -
j_call: TRBJ1-2
v_call: TRBV18
clone_size: -

cdr3_aa: CAITPFLTSTEAFF
cdr3_nt: TGTGCCATCACCCCGTTTTTGACATCCACTGAAGCTTTCTTT
d_call: -
j_call: TRBJ1-1
v_call: TRBV10-3
clone_size: -

cdr3_aa: CASSLTGLAGDEQYF
cdr3_nt: TGTGCCAGCAGCTTGACGGGACTAGCGGGGGACGAGCAGTACTTC
d_call: TRBD2
j_call: TRBJ2-7
v_call: TRBV7-3
clone_size: -

cdr3_aa: CASSQGASTEAFF
cdr3_nt: TGTGCCAGCAGCCAGGGGGCGTCCACTGAAGCTTTCTTT
d_call: TRBD1
j_call: TRBJ1-1
v_call: TRBV6-5
clone_size: -

cdr3_aa: CAREQGQGGDTQYF
cdr3_nt: TGTGCCAGAGAACAAGGACAGGGGGGAGATACGCAGTATTTT
d_call: TRBD1
j_call: TRBJ2-3
v_call: TRBV2
clone_size: -

cdr3_aa: CASSEWLVAGEQFF
cdr3_nt: TGTGCCAGCAGTGAATGGTTAGTCGCGGGTGAGCAGTTCTTC
d_call: -
j_call: TRBJ2-1
v_call: TRBV2
clone_size: -

cdr3_aa: CASSSGHSGELFF
cdr3_nt: TGTGCCAGCAGCTCGGGACATTCCGGGGAGCTGTTTTTT
d_call: -
j_call: TRBJ2-2
v_call: TRBV7-3
clone_size: -

cdr3_aa: CASKPQGPGELFF
cdr3_nt: TGTGCCAGCAAACCTCAGGGGCCCGGGGAGCTGTTTTTT
d_call: -
j_call: TRBJ2-2
v_call: TRBV2
clone_size: -

cdr3_aa: CASDLHGGEWDTQYF
cdr3_nt: TGTGCCAGCGACTTGCACGGAGGCGAGTGGGATACGCAGTATTTT
d_call: -
j_call: TRBJ2-3
v_call: TRBV6-5
clone_size: -

cdr3_aa: CASSSPGTSVQYF
cdr3_nt: TGTGCCAGCAGCTCCCCCGGGACTAGCGTTCAGTACTTC
d_call: TRBD2
j_call: TRBJ2-5
v_call: TRBV13
clone_size: -

cdr3_aa: CASRVGTHTEAFF
cdr3_nt: TGTGCCAGTAGAGTGGGGACTCACACTGAAGCTTTCTTT
d_call: -
j_call: TRBJ1-1
v_call: TRBV19
clone_size: -

cdr3_aa: CASSLLSGGAYNEQFF
cdr3_nt: TGCGCCAGCAGCCTTCTCAGCGGGGGGGCCTACAATGAGCAGTTCTTC
d_call: TRBD2
j_call: TRBJ2-1
v_call: TRBV4-1
clone_size: -

cdr3_aa: CSVVAQGLTEAFF
cdr3_nt: TGCAGCGTTGTAGCCCAGGGGCTCACTGAAGCTTTCTTT
d_call: -
j_call: TRBJ1-1
v_call: TRBV29-1
clone_size: -

cdr3_aa: CASSDVTSGGAFEQFF
cdr3_nt: TGTGCCAGCAGTGATGTGACTAGCGGGGGGGCTTTCGAGCAGTTCTTC
d_call: TRBD2
j_call: TRBJ2-1
v_call: TRBV6-1
clone_size: -

cdr3_aa: CASSLVGGSLHF
cdr3_nt: TGCGCCAGCAGCTTGGTTGGCGGCTCCCTCCACTTT
d_call: -
j_call: TRBJ1-6
v_call: TRBV5-1
clone_size: -

cdr3_aa: CSVEIGGTDSNQPQHF
cdr3_nt: TGCAGCGTTGAAATTGGGGGGACAGATAGCAATCAGCCCCAGCATTTT
d_call: TRBD1
j_call: TRBJ1-5
v_call: TRBV29-1
clone_size: -

cdr3_aa: CASSEVRSTDTQYF
cdr3_nt: TGTGCCAGCAGTGAAGTTCGGAGCACAGATACGCAGTATTTT
d_call: -
j_call: TRBJ2-3
v_call: TRBV6-1
clone_size: -

cdr3_aa: CASSQAPTGIYYEQYF
cdr3_nt: TGCGCCAGCAGCCAGGCGCCGACAGGGATTTACTACGAGCAGTACTTC
d_call: TRBD1
j_call: TRBJ2-7
v_call: TRBV4-1
clone_size: -

cdr3_aa: CASSTEMGLAGGLTQYF
cdr3_nt: TGTGCCAGCAGCACCGAAATGGGACTAGCGGGGGGGCTTACGCAGTATTTT
d_call: TRBD2
j_call: TRBJ2-3
v_call: TRBV5-4
clone_size: -

cdr3_aa: CASSERDRENEKLFF
cdr3_nt: TGTGCCAGCAGTGAACGGGACAGAGAGAATGAAAAACTGTTTTTT
d_call: TRBD1
j_call: TRBJ1-4
v_call: TRBV6-1
clone_size: -

cdr3_aa: CAISESPGLASRRSTDTQYF
cdr3_nt: TGTGCCATCAGTGAGTCCCCAGGACTAGCTTCGAGGCGAAGCACAGATACGCAGTATTTT
d_call: TRBD2
j_call: TRBJ2-3
v_call: TRBV10-3
clone_size: few

cdr3_aa: CASSFGGEETQYF
cdr3_nt: TGTGCCAGCAGCTTTGGGGGGGAAGAGACCCAGTACTTC
d_call: TRBD2
j_call: TRBJ2-5
v_call: TRBV7-3
clone_size: once

cdr3_aa: CASSNWDRSSTDTQYF
cdr3_nt: TGCGCCAGCAGCAACTGGGACAGGTCTAGCACAGATACGCAGTATTTT
d_call: TRBD1
j_call: TRBJ2-3
v_call: TRBV5-1
clone_size: -

cdr3_aa: CSVLDPIAGGNTGELFF
cdr3_nt: TGCAGCGTCCTTGACCCAATAGCGGGAGGAAACACCGGGGAGCTGTTTTTT
d_call: TRBD2
j_call: TRBJ2-2
v_call: TRBV29-1
clone_size: many

cdr3_aa: CASRTGLAGGRYSTDTQYF
cdr3_nt: TGTGCCAGCAGAACCGGACTAGCGGGGGGTAGATATAGCACAGATACGCAGTATTTT
d_call: TRBD2
j_call: TRBJ2-3
v_call: TRBV5-6
clone_size: -

cdr3_aa: CASNPGGESGDGYTF
cdr3_nt: TGTGCCAGCAACCCGGGGGGGGAAAGCGGGGATGGCTACACCTTC
d_call: -
j_call: TRBJ1-2
v_call: TRBV6-4
clone_size: -

cdr3_aa: CASSSDSLTNYGYTF
cdr3_nt: TGTGCCAGCAGTTCTGACAGCTTAACTAACTATGGCTACACCTTC
d_call: -
j_call: TRBJ1-2
v_call: TRBV6-5
clone_size: -